A single TCR beta chain is shown here with its context. The antigen is not known. This entry is derived from a study of T cell responses to AZD1222 COVID-19 vaccine. Using immunoSEQ multiplex PCR, the repertoire was profiled, and TCRdb retains in-frame clones only, with some absent. The table lists about 110,000 clones, roughly nine tenths of them singletons. Findings and limits, study-wide: Of spike-specific TCRs, nearly half reportedly target regions left unmutated in variants. The peak T cell response came first, and repertoires were sampled only after it. The span of vaccine-associated CD4 TCRs extended across spike, with dominance at 160-218 and 743-854. Only 6 or 7 individuals given AZD1222 were seropositive at baseline.

The sequenced sample was peripheral blood, obtained 28 days after the second AZD1222 dose. This receptor was identified in an adult who received the AZD1222 COVID-19 vaccine.

The CDR3 nucleotides are TGTGCCTGGACCTCCGGGGGTGGCTACACCTTC. Translating it yields CAWTSGGGYTF. V is TRBV30 and J is TRBJ1-2; the D gene is possibly TRBD1 (5 bases). CDR3 length: 11 amino acids. In germline, CDR1 is GTSNPN, CDR2 SVGIG (reference sequence). V dropped 4 bases and J dropped 7 bases, with 10 bases sitting between them.